These T cell receptor beta chains were read from a single sample in a study of beta chain features in type 1 diabetes. Clones were read by immunoSEQ multiplex PCR, and TCRdb kept only the in-frame ones, dropping some. This table holds 400,000 or so clones, around 12% found once. The sequencing input was naive CD4+ T cells from blood. These TCRs come from a young woman with type 1 diabetes. The CDR3 runs from the conserved cysteine through the conserved F or W. A D gene is named only where the DNA matches it firmly. Only part of the rows carry a size: once, few, many, or a class if the clone is expanded.

V	size	J	D	DNA	CDR3
TRBV10-3	few	TRBJ1-5	TRBD1	TGTGCCATCAGTGAGGAGGGGGCGGGCAATCAGCCCCAGCATTTT	CAISEEGAGNQPQHF
TRBV29-1	once	TRBJ1-1	NA	TGCAGCGTTGAACGAAGCCAGGCCAACACTGAAGCTTTCTTT	CSVERSQANTEAFF
TRBV4-2	few	TRBJ2-7	TRBD2	TGTGCCAGCAGCCAGAGACTAGCGGGAGGTCTCGAGCAGTACTTC	CASSQRLAGGLEQYF
TRBV6-5	few	TRBJ2-1	NA	TGTGCCAGCAGTTACTCAGGGGTATACAATGAGCAGTTCTTC	CASSYSGVYNEQFF
TRBV28	NA	TRBJ1-2	NA	TGTGCCAGCAGTCCTCAGACAGGTGGCTACACCTTC	CASSPQTGGYTF
TRBV15	few	TRBJ2-1	NA	TGTGCCACCAGCCCGAGGGGGGGCAGGGAGTATGAGCAGTTCTTC	CATSPRGGREYEQFF
TRBV5-4	few	TRBJ1-4	NA	TGTGCCAGCAGCTTGGCCGGGGCGGGACGTAATGAAAAACTGTTTTTT	CASSLAGAGRNEKLFF
TRBV18	few	TRBJ2-3	NA	TGTGCCAGCTCACCCGGACTTAGCACAGATACGCAGTATTTT	CASSPGLSTDTQYF
TRBV2	few	TRBJ2-1	NA	TGTGCCAGCAGTTCCCTCAATGAGCAGTTCTTC	CASSSLNEQFF
TRBV27	few	TRBJ1-2	NA	TGTGCCAGCAGCCCCCTCCAGGCCTTATGGGGCTACACCTTC	CASSPLQALWGYTF
TRBV7-2	NA	TRBJ2-5	NA	TGTGCCAGCAGCTTAGCATCAGGGGTTGAGACCCAGTACTTC	CASSLASGVETQYF
TRBV4-2	few	TRBJ1-5	TRBD1	TGTGCCAGCAGCCAATCCCAGGGGGCGAGTCAGCCCCAGCATTTT	CASSQSQGASQPQHF
TRBV20-1	few	TRBJ1-2	NA	TGCAGTGCCGAGAGGCCGTATGGCTACACCTTC	CSAERPYGYTF
TRBV30	few	TRBJ1-4	NA	TGTGCCTGGAGCGATACCGGGACTAATGAAAAACTGTTTTTT	CAWSDTGTNEKLFF
TRBV19	NA	TRBJ2-1	TRBD2	TGTGCCAGTAGTGCCCCTCAAGCGGGAGTCAGGAATGAGCAGTTCTTC	CASSAPQAGVRNEQFF
TRBV7-9	few	TRBJ1-5	NA	TGTGCCAGCAGCTTTACCGGGGGATTGAGCAATCAGCCCCAGCATTTT	CASSFTGGLSNQPQHF
TRBV4-3	few	TRBJ1-4	NA	TGCGCCAGCAGCCAAGGAGGGAGGGAAAAACTGTTTTTT	CASSQGGREKLFF
TRBV7-8	NA	TRBJ1-1	NA	TGTGCCAGCAGACAGGAAGGGAGGGCTTTGGGCACTGAAGCTTTCTTT	CASRQEGRALGTEAFF
TRBV2	few	TRBJ2-5	TRBD2	TGTGCCAGCAGCGGGGGGGGTCAAGAGACCCAGTACTTC	CASSGGGQETQYF
TRBV2	NA	TRBJ1-5	NA	TGTGCCAGCAGTGCGGCCAGCGCTTATAGCAATCAGCCCCAGCATTTT	CASSAASAYSNQPQHF
TRBV30	few	TRBJ2-5	TRBD2	TGTGCCTGGAGTGACGATAGACTAGCGGGGGGGTATGGGGCCCAGTACTTC	CAWSDDRLAGGYGAQYF
TRBV21-1	few	TRBJ1-4	NA	TGTGCCAGCAGCAAAGAGTGCCGGAGGGTCGATGAAAAACTGTTTTTT	CASSKECRRVDEKLFF
TRBV28	NA	TRBJ2-7	NA	TGTGCCAGCAGTTTAAGTCTACCCTACGAGCAGTACTTC	CASSLSLPYEQYF
TRBV7-9	once	TRBJ1-2	NA	TGTGCCAGCAGCCCCGGTGGGGGGTCTAACTATGGCTACACCTTC	CASSPGGGSNYGYTF
TRBV29-1	few	TRBJ2-7	NA	TGCAGCGTTGAAGCGGAGGGGTACGAGCAGTACTTC	CSVEAEGYEQYF
TRBV2	few	TRBJ2-3	TRBD2	TGTGCCAGCAGTGCCCGACTAGCGGGGACAGATACGCAGTATTTT	CASSARLAGTDTQYF
TRBV28	NA	TRBJ2-7	TRBD1	TGTGCCAGCAGTTCCGAGGACAGGGGGGACTACGAGCAGTACTTC	CASSSEDRGDYEQYF
TRBV7-2	few	TRBJ2-7	NA	TGTGCCAGCAGCTCACGGCGGGAGCAGTACTTC	CASSSRREQYF
TRBV7-2	NA	TRBJ1-2	NA	TGTGCCAGCAGCTTAACCGGGACATCCGGAGGAGGCTATGGCTACACCTTC	CASSLTGTSGGGYGYTF
TRBV6-6	NA	TRBJ2-3	TRBD1	TGTGCCAGCAGTTCGTCCGGGACAGGGGGTTTTACGCAGTATTTT	CASSSSGTGGFTQYF
TRBV25-1	few	TRBJ2-1	TRBD1	TGTGCCAGCTCTCCGACAGGGGTTATCAATGAGCAGTTCTTC	CASSPTGVINEQFF
TRBV7-2	few	TRBJ2-7	TRBD2	TGTGCCAGCAGCTCGACTAGCGCCTTACCACCCTACGAGCAGTACTTC	CASSSTSALPPYEQYF
TRBV9	few	TRBJ2-5	NA	TGTGCCAGCAGCGTAGATTCAGGGGTCGGGGAGACCCAGTACTTC	CASSVDSGVGETQYF
TRBV2	few	TRBJ2-2	NA	TGTGCCAGCAGCGAGATCCGTGTTTCTTCAACCGGGGAGCTGTTTTTT	CASSEIRVSSTGELFF
TRBV2	few	TRBJ2-1	TRBD1	TGTGCCAGCAGGGGGACAGGGGCCAATGAGCAGTTCTTC	CASRGTGANEQFF
TRBV25-1	NA	TRBJ2-1	TRBD2	TGTGCCAGCACCCCCAGGGCTAGCGGGTTCAATGAGCAGTTCTTC	CASTPRASGFNEQFF
TRBV4-3	NA	TRBJ2-5	NA	TGCGCCAGCAGCCAAGATTGGGGCAGGGTGGAGACCCAGTACTTC	CASSQDWGRVETQYF
TRBV2	few	TRBJ2-2	NA	TGTGCCAGCAGTGTGGGGCAGAACACCGGGGAGCTGTTTTTT	CASSVGQNTGELFF
TRBV5-6	NA	TRBJ2-5	NA	TGTGCCAGCAGCTGGGGCGCAGAGACCCAGTACTTC	CASSWGAETQYF
TRBV4-1	few	TRBJ2-1	NA	TGCGCCAGCAGCCAAGACGGCGGGTTGATGAGGTTCTACAATGAGCAGTTCTTC	CASSQDGGLMRFYNEQFF
TRBV5-4	NA	TRBJ1-1	TRBD1	TGTGCCAGCAGTTCCTATGACAGGGGTTTTGACACTGAAGCTTTCTTT	CASSSYDRGFDTEAFF